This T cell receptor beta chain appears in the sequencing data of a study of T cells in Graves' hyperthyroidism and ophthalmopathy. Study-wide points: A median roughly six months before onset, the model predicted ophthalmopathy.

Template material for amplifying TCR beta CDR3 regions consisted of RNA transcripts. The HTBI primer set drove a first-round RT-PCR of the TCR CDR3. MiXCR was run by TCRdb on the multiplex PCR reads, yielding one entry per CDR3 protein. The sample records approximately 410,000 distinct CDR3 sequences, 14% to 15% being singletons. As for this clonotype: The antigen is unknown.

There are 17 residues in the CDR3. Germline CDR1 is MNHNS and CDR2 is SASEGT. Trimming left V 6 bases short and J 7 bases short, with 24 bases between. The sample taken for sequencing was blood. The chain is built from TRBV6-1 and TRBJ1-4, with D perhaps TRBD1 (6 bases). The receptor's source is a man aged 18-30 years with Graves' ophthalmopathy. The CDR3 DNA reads TGTGCCAGCAGGCCGATCCTGATTACAGGGTACCTTGAAAAACTGTTTTTT. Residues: CASRPILITGYLEKLFF.